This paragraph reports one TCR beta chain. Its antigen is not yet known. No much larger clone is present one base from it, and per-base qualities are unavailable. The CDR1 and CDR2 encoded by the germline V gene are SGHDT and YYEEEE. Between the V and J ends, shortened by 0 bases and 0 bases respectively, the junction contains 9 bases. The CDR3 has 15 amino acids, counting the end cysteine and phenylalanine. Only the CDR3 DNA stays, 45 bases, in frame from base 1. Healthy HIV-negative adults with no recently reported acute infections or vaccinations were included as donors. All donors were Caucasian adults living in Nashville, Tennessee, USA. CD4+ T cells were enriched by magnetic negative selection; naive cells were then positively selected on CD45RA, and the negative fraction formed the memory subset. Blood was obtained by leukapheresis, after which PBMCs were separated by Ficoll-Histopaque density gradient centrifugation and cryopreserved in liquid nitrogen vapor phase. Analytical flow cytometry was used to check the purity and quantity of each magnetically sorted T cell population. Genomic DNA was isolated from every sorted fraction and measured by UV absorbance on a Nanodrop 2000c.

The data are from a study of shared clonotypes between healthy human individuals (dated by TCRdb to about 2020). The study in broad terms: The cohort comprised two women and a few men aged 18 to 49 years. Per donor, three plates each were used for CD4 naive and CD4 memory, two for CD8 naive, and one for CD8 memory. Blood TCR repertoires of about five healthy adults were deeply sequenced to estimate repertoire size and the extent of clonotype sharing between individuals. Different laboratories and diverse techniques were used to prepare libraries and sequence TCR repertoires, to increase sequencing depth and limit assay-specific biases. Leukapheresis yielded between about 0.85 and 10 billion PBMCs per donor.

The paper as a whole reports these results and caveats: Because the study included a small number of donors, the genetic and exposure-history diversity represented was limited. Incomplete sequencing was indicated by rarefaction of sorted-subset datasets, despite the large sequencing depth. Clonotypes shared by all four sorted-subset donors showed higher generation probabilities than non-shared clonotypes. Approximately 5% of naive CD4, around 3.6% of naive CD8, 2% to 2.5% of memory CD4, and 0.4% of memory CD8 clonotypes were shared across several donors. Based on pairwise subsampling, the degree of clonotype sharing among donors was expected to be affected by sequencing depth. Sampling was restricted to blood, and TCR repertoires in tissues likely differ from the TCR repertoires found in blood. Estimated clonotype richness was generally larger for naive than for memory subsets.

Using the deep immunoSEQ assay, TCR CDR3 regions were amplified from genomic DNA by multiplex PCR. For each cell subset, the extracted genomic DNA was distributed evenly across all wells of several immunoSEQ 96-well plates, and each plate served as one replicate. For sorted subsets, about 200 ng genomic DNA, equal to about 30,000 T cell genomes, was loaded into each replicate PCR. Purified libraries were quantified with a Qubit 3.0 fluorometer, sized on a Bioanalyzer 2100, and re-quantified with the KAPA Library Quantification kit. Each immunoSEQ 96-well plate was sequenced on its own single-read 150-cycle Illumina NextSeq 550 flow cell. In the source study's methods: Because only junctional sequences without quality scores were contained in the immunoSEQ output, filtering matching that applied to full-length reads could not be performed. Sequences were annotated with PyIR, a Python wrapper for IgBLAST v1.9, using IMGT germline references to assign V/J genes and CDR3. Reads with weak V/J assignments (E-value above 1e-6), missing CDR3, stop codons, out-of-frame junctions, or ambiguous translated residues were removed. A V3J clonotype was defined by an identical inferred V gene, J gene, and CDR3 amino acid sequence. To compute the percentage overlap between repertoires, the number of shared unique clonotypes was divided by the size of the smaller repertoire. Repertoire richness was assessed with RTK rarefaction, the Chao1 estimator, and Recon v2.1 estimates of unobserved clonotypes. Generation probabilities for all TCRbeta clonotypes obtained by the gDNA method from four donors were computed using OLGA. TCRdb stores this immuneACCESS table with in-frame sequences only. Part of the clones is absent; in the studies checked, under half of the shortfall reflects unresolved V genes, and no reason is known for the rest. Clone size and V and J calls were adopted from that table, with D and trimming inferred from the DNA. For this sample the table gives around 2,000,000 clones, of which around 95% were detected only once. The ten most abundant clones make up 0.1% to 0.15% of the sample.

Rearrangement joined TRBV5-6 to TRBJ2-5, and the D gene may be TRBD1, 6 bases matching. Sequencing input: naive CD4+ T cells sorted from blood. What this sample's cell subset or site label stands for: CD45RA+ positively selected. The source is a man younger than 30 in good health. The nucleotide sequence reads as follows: TGTGCCAGCAGCTTGGGACAGGTTAACCAAGAGACCCAGTACTTC. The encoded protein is CASSLGQVNQETQYF.